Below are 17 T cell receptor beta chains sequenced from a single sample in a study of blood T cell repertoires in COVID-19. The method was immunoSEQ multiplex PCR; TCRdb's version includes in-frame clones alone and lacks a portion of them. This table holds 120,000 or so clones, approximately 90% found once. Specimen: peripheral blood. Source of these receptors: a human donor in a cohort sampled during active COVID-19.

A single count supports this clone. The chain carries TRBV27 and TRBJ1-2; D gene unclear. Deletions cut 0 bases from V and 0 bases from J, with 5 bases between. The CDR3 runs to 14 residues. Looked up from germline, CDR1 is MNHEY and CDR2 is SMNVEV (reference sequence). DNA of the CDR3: TGTGCCAGCAGTTTATCGGGAGCTAACTATGGCTACACCTTC. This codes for CASSLSGANYGYTF.

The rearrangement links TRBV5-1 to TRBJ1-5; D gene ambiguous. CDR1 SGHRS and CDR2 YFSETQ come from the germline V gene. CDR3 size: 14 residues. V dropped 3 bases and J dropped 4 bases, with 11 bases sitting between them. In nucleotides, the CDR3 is TGCGCCAGCAGCTCTACCCCCGGGAATCAGCCCCAGCATTTT. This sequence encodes CASSSTPGNQPQHF.

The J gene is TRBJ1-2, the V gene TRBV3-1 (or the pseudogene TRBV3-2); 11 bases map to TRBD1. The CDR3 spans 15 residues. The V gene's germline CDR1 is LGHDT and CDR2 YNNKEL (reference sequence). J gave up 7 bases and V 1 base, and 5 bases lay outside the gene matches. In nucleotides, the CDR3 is TGTGCCAGCAGCCAAGGGGGACAGGGGGTAGGTGGCTACACCTTC. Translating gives CASSQGGQGVGGYTF.

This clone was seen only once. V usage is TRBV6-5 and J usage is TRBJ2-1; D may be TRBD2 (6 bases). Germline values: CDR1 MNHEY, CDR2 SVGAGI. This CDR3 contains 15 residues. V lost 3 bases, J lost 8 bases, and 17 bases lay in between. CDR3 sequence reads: CASSYRPPSEYEQFF. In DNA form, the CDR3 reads TGTGCCAGCAGTTATCGACCTCCTAGCGAGTATGAGCAGTTCTTC.

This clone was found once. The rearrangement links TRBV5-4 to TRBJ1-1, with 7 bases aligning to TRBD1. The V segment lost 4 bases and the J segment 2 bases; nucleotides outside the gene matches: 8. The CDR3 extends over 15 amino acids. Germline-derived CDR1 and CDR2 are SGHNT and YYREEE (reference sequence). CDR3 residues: CASSPGQEINTEAFF. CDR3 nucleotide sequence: TGTGCCAGCAGCCCAGGACAGGAGATTAACACTGAAGCTTTCTTT. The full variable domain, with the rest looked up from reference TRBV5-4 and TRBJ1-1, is ETGVTQSPTHLIKTRGQQVTLRCSSQSGHNTVSWYQQALGQGPQFIFQYYREEENGRGNFPPRFSGLQFPNYSSELNVNALELDDSALYLCASSPGQEINTEAFFGQGTRLTVV.

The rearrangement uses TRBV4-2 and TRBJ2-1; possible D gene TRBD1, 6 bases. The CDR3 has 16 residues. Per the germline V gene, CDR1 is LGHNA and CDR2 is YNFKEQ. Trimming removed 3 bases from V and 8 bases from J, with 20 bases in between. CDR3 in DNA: TGTGCCAGCAGCCACCAACAGGGAAGGGACGGGGATGAGCAGTTCTTC. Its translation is CASSHQQGRDGDEQFF.

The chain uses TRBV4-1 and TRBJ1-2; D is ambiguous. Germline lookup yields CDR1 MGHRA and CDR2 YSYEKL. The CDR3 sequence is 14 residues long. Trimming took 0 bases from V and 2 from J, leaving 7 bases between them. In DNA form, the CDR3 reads TGCGCCAGCAGCCAAGATTGGGCGAACTATGGCTACACCTTC. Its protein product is CASSQDWANYGYTF.

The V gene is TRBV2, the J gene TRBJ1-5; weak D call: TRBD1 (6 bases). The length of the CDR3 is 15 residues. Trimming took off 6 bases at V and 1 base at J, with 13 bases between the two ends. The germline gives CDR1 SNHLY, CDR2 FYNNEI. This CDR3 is CASRRTGYSNQPQHF. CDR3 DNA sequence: TGTGCCAGCAGGCGAACAGGGTACAGCAATCAGCCCCAGCATTTT. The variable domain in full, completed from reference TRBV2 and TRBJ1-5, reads EPEVTQTPSHQVTQMGQEVILRCVPISNHLYFYWYRQILGQKVEFLVSFYNNEISEKSEIFDDQFSVERPDGSNFTLKIRSTKLEDSAMYFCASRRTGYSNQPQHFGDGTRLSIL.

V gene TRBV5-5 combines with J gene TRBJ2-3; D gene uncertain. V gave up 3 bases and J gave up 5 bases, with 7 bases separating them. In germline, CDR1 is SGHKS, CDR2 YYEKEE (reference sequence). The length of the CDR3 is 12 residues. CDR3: CASSSTVDTQYF. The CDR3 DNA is TGTGCCAGCAGCTCAACGGTAGATACGCAGTATTTT.

The CDR3 DNA is TGTGCCAGTAGTCCCCGGACAGGGGCGAAATACGAGCAGTACTTC. The encoded protein is CASSPRTGAKYEQYF. The J gene is TRBJ2-7, the V gene TRBV19; TRBD1 agrees at 9 bases. The V gene end was trimmed by 5 bases and the J gene end by 4 bases; junction bases not matched to a gene: 9. CDR3 length: 15 amino acids. In germline, CDR1 is LNHDA, CDR2 SQIVND (reference sequence).

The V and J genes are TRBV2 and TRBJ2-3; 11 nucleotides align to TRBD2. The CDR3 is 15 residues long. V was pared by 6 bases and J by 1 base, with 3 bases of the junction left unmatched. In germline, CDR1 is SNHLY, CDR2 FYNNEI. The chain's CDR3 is CASRIAGGRTDTQYF. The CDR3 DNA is TGTGCCAGCAGGATAGCGGGAGGGCGCACAGATACGCAGTATTTT.

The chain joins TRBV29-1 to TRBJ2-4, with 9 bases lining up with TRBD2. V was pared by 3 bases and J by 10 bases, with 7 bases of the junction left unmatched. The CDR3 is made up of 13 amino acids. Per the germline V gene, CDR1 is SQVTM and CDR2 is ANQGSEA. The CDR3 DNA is TGCAGCGTTGAGTCTAGCGGGGCCAAGATTCAGTACTTC. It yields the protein CSVESSGAKIQYF.

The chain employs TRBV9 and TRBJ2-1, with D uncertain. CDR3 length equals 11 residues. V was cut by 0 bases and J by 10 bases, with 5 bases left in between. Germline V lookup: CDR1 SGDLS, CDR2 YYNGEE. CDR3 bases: TGTGCCAGCAGCGTAGCGGTGGAGCAGTTCTTC. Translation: CASSVAVEQFF. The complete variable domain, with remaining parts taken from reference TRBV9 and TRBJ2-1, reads DSGVTQTPKHLITATGQRVTLRCSPRSGDLSVYWYQQSLDQGLQFLIQYYNGEERAKGNILERFSAQQFPDLHSELNLSSLELGDSALYFCASSVAVEQFFGPGTRLTVL.

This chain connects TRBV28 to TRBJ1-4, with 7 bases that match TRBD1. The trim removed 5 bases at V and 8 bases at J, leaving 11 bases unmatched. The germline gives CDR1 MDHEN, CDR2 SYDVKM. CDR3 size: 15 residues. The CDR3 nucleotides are TGTGCCAGCAGTCCCCCGACAGGGTTAGGGGAAAAACTGTTTTTT. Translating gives CASSPPTGLGEKLFF.

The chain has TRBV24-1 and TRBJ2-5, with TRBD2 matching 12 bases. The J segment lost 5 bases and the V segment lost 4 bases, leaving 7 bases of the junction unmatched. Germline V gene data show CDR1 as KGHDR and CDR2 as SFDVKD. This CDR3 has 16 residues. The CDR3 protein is CATSDPGTSGSETQYF. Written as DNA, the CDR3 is TGTGCCACCAGTGACCCCGGGACTAGCGGGTCTGAGACCCAGTACTTC.

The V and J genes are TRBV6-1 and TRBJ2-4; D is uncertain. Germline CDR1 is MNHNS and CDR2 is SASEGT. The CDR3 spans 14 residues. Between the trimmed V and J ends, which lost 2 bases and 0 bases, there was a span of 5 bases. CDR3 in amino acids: CASSEWAAKNIQYF. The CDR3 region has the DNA TGTGCCAGCAGTGAATGGGCAGCCAAAAACATTCAGTACTTC.

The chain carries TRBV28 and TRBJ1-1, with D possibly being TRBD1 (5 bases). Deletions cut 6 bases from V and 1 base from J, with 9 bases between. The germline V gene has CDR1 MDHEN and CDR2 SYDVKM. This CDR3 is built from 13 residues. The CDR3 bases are TGTGCCAGCAGAAGGGGAGGGAACACTGAAGCTTTCTTT. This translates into CASRRGGNTEAFF.